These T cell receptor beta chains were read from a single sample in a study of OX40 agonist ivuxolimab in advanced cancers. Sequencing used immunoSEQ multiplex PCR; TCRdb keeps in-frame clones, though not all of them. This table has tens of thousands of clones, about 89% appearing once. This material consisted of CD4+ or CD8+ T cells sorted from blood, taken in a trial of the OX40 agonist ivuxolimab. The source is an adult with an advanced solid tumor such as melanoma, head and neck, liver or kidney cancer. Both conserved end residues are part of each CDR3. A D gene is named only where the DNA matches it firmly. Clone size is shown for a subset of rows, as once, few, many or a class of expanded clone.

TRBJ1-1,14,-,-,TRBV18,CASSPAGAGTEAFF,TGTGCCAGCTCACCGGCAGGGGCGGGCACTGAAGCTTTCTTT
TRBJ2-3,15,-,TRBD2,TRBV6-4,CASSATSGGQATQYF,TGTGCCAGCAGTGCAACTAGCGGGGGTCAGGCTACGCAGTATTTT
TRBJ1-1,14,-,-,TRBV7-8,CASSLRVKGSRAFF,TGTGCCAGCAGCTTAAGGGTGAAGGGCTCTCGAGCTTTCTTT
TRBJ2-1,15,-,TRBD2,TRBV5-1,CASTPGGGSHNEQFF,TGCGCCAGCACCCCGGGAGGCGGGAGCCACAATGAGCAGTTCTTC
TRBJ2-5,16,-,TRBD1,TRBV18,CASSPRTGNNQETQYF,TGTGCCAGCTCACCGAGGACAGGCAATAATCAAGAGACCCAGTACTTC
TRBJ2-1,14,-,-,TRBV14,CASSPGASNNEQFF,TGTGCCAGCAGCCCGGGAGCTTCAAACAATGAGCAGTTCTTC
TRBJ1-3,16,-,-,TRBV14,CASSQFGGLAGNTIYF,TGTGCCAGCAGCCAATTTGGGGGCCTGGCTGGAAACACCATATATTTT
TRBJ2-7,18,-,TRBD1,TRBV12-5,CASGLYGQPGQGVHEQYF,TGTGCTAGTGGTTTGTACGGGCAGCCGGGACAGGGGGTCCACGAGCAGTACTTC
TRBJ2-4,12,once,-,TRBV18,CASSPEENIQYF,TGTGCCAGCTCACCAGAGGAAAACATTCAGTACTTC
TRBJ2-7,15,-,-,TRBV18,CASSPPRGLGYEQYF,TGTGCCAGCTCCCCCCCCAGGGGACTCGGTTACGAGCAGTACTTC
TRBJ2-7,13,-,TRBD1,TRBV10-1,CASAGTGIHEQYF,TGCGCCAGCGCCGGGACAGGGATCCACGAGCAGTACTTC
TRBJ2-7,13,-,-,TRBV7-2,CASSSTPGYEQYF,TGTGCCAGCAGCTCCACCCCGGGCTACGAGCAGTACTTC
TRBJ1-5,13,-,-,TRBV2,CASSGQANQPQHF,TGTGCCAGCAGTGGTCAGGCAAATCAGCCCCAGCATTTT
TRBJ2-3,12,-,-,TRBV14,CASSPTRFTQYF,TGTGCCAGCAGCCCGACCAGGTTTACGCAGTATTTT
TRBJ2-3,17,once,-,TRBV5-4,CASSPPGALGGTDTQYF,TGTGCCAGCAGCCCGCCCGGGGCTTTAGGCGGCACAGATACGCAGTATTTT
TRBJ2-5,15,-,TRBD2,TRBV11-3,CASSLGRESWETQYF,TGTGCCAGCAGCCTTGGGCGGGAGTCGTGGGAGACCCAGTACTTC
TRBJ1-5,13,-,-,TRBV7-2,CASSSGDNQPQHF,TGTGCCAGCAGCTCAGGGGACAATCAGCCCCAGCATTTT
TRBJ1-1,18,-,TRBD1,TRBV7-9,CASSLGGQGRIENTEAFF,TGTGCCAGCAGCTTAGGAGGACAGGGAAGGATAGAGAACACTGAAGCTTTCTTT
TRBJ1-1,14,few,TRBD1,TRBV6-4,CASSEAGGRTEAFF,TGTGCCAGCAGTGAGGCAGGGGGCCGGACTGAAGCTTTCTTT
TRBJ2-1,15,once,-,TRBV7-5,CVRSPGTVGPNEQFF,TGTGTCAGAAGCCCCGGGACAGTGGGGCCCAATGAGCAGTTCTTC
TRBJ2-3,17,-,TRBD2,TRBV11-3,CASSPGLAGGSTDTQYF,TGTGCCAGCAGCCCGGGACTAGCGGGAGGGAGCACAGATACGCAGTATTTT
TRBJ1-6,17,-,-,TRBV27,CASSPRSTGSYNSPLHF,TGTGCCAGCAGTCCTAGGAGTACCGGCTCCTATAATTCACCCCTCCACTTT
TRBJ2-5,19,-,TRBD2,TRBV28,CASSFGKIAGVALGETQYF,TGTGCCAGCAGTTTCGGGAAGATAGCGGGAGTTGCTTTAGGAGAGACCCAGTACTTC
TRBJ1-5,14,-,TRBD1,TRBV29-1,CSVGTGVSGQPQHF,TGCAGCGTAGGGACAGGGGTGTCTGGACAGCCCCAGCATTTT
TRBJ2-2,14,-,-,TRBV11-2,CASSVHTNTGELFF,TGTGCCAGCAGTGTGCATACGAACACCGGGGAGCTGTTTTTT
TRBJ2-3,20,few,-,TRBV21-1,CASSNDREGGRVTSTDTQYF,TGTGCCAGCAGCAATGATAGGGAAGGCGGGAGGGTTACTAGCACAGATACGCAGTATTTT
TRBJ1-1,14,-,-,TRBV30,CAWSVRPMNTEAFF,TGTGCCTGGAGTGTACGACCCATGAACACTGAAGCTTTCTTT
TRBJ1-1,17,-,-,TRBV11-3,CASSLDRGGGLNTEAFF,TGTGCCAGCAGCTTAGATCGGGGTGGAGGGCTGAACACTGAAGCTTTCTTT
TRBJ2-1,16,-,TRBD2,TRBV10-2,CASTGLAGGTYNEQFF,TGCGCCAGCACCGGACTAGCGGGAGGGACCTACAATGAGCAGTTCTTC
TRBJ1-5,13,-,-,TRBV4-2,CASSQEALWPQHF,TGTGCCAGCAGCCAAGAAGCCTTATGGCCCCAGCATTTT
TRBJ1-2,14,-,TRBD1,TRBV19,CASWTGSPSGGYTF,TGTGCCAGTTGGACAGGGTCCCCGTCGGGCGGCTACACCTTC
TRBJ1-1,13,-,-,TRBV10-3,CAIQGSSDTEAFF,TGTGCCATCCAGGGTAGTTCGGACACTGAAGCTTTCTTT
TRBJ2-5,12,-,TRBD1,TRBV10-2,CASSAHRGTQYF,TGCGCCAGCAGTGCGCACAGGGGTACCCAGTACTTC
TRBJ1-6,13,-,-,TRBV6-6,CAACTTYNSPLHF,TGTGCCGCCTGTACTACCTATAATTCACCCCTCCACTTT
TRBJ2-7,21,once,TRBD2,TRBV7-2,CASSLAPPAGGFRSSSYEQYF,TGTGCCAGCAGCTTAGCGCCCCCAGCGGGAGGATTTAGAAGTAGCTCCTACGAGCAGTACTTC
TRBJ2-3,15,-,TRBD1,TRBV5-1,CASRPGQIGTDTQYF,TGCGCCAGCAGGCCGGGACAGATCGGCACAGATACGCAGTATTTT
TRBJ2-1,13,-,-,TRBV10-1,CASSGTAYNEQFF,TGCGCCAGCAGTGGGACAGCCTACAATGAGCAGTTCTTC
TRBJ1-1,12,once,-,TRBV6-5,CASRGLNTEAFF,TGTGCCAGTCGCGGCCTGAACACTGAAGCTTTCTTT
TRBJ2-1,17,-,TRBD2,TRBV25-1,CASSETGTSGKYNEQFF,TGTGCCAGCAGTGAAACCGGGACTAGCGGAAAATACAATGAGCAGTTCTTC
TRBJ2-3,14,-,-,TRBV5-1,CASSLGVAGDTQYF,TGCGCCAGCAGCTTGGGAGTGGCGGGAGATACGCAGTATTTT